This T cell receptor beta chain is drawn from a study of blood T cell repertoires in COVID-19. Study summary: From the United States, Italy and Spain came samples of acute and convalescent COVID-19. PBMCs, B-cell-depleted T cells, or T cells provided the cDNA or gDNA that made up the material.

In the original workflow: Cell counts per sample came from amplifying reference gene primers. TCRdb keeps only in-frame clones here, not all; method: immunoSEQ multiplex PCR. V and J calls and clone size are as listed in that table; D and trimming were resolved from the DNA. The repertoire has some 400,000 clones, 85% to 90% of them found once; the top ten carry 6.5%. There are 16 residues in the CDR3. Unmatched junction bases numbered 6, after V lost 0 bases and J lost 5 bases. Per germline, CDR1 KGHSH and CDR2 LQKENI. The receptor was isolated from a man aged 18 to 29 with active or convalescent COVID-19. This chain uses TRBV18 with TRBJ2-1; 8 bases are shared with TRBD2. The sample comprised peripheral blood. The CDR3 nucleotides read TGTGCCAGCTCACCACCCGCTAGCGGGCCGAACAATGAGCAGTTCTTC. Encoded protein: CASSPPASGPNNEQFF.